A selection of T cell receptor beta chains follows, all from one sample in a study of Ad26.COV2.S vaccination and SARS-CoV-2 variants. The data were produced by immunoSEQ multiplex PCR, yet TCRdb's version contains in-frame clones alone and is incomplete. This table holds about 94,000 clones, roughly 85% found once. The source was peripheral blood, collected after recovery from COVID-19. These receptors were collected from a human donor who had recovered from COVID-19. The CDR3 runs from the conserved cysteine through the conserved F or W. A D gene is named only where the DNA matches it firmly. The size field is filled for only some rows; it gives once, few, many or a size class.

V gene: TRBV19; D gene: -; clone size: few; J gene: TRBJ2-1; CDR3 protein: CASRISSSYNEQFF; CDR3 DNA: TGTGCCAGTAGAATTAGCAGCTCCTACAATGAGCAGTTCTTC
V gene: TRBV19; D gene: -; clone size: -; J gene: TRBJ1-5; CDR3 protein: CASSGVLGGGNQPQHF; CDR3 DNA: TGTGCCAGTAGTGGAGTATTAGGCGGGGGCAATCAGCCCCAGCATTTT
V gene: TRBV7-6; D gene: -; clone size: once; J gene: TRBJ2-7; CDR3 protein: CASSPGLDYEQYF; CDR3 DNA: TGTGCCAGCAGCCCCGGACTGGACTACGAGCAGTACTTC
V gene: TRBV3-1/TRBV3-2; D gene: TRBD1; clone size: -; J gene: TRBJ2-1; CDR3 protein: CASSQGVARGNEQFF; CDR3 DNA: TGTGCCAGCAGCCAAGGGGTGGCCAGGGGGAATGAGCAGTTCTTC
V gene: TRBV6-5; D gene: TRBD1; clone size: -; J gene: TRBJ1-1; CDR3 protein: CASSYPRGGSGEAFF; CDR3 DNA: TGTGCCAGCAGTTACCCTAGAGGGGGCTCGGGTGAAGCTTTCTTT
V gene: TRBV15; D gene: -; clone size: -; J gene: TRBJ1-3; CDR3 protein: CATGVSGNTIYF; CDR3 DNA: TGTGCCACCGGGGTTTCGGGAAACACCATATATTTT
V gene: TRBV5-1; D gene: -; clone size: -; J gene: TRBJ2-2; CDR3 protein: CASSLGQTNTGELFF; CDR3 DNA: TGCGCCAGCAGCTTGGGACAGACTAACACCGGGGAGCTGTTTTTT
V gene: TRBV12-3/TRBV12-4; D gene: -; clone size: -; J gene: TRBJ2-7; CDR3 protein: CASSHTVTYEQYF; CDR3 DNA: TGTGCCAGCAGTCACACAGTCACCTACGAGCAGTACTTC
V gene: TRBV24-1; D gene: -; clone size: -; J gene: TRBJ2-1; CDR3 protein: CATSDTLRTSDVDEQFF; CDR3 DNA: TGTGCCACCAGTGATACTTTGCGAACTTCCGACGTCGATGAGCAGTTCTTC
V gene: TRBV12-3/TRBV12-4; D gene: -; clone size: -; J gene: TRBJ2-1; CDR3 protein: CASSDLGEQFF; CDR3 DNA: TGTGCCAGCAGCGACCTGGGTGAGCAGTTCTTC
V gene: TRBV7-2; D gene: TRBD1; clone size: few; J gene: TRBJ2-5; CDR3 protein: CASSARDRMRQETQYF; CDR3 DNA: TGTGCCAGCAGCGCCCGGGACAGGATGAGGCAAGAGACCCAGTACTTC
V gene: TRBV12-3/TRBV12-4; D gene: TRBD1; clone size: once; J gene: TRBJ1-5; CDR3 protein: CATDRGFNQPQHF; CDR3 DNA: TGTGCCACAGACAGGGGCTTCAATCAGCCCCAGCATTTT
V gene: TRBV11-2; D gene: TRBD2; clone size: -; J gene: TRBJ2-5; CDR3 protein: CASSSGAGDRKETQYF; CDR3 DNA: TGTGCCAGCAGCTCAGGAGCGGGAGATCGCAAAGAGACCCAGTACTTC
V gene: TRBV28; D gene: -; clone size: -; J gene: TRBJ1-1; CDR3 protein: CASSLFPWEGNHRGEAFF; CDR3 DNA: TGTGCCAGCAGTTTATTCCCGTGGGAGGGAAACCACCGGGGTGAAGCTTTCTTT
V gene: TRBV12-3/TRBV12-4; D gene: TRBD1; clone size: few; J gene: TRBJ1-1; CDR3 protein: CASGTGNTEAFF; CDR3 DNA: TGTGCCAGCGGGACAGGGAACACTGAAGCTTTCTTT
V gene: TRBV6-5; D gene: TRBD1; clone size: -; J gene: TRBJ1-2; CDR3 protein: CASSLHDRANYGYTF; CDR3 DNA: TGTGCCAGCAGTTTACATGACAGGGCTAACTATGGCTACACCTTC
V gene: TRBV28; D gene: TRBD2; clone size: -; J gene: TRBJ2-7; CDR3 protein: CASSPGLAGATYEWDF; CDR3 DNA: TGTGCCAGCAGCCCGGGACTAGCGGGAGCAACCTACGAATGGGACTTC
V gene: TRBV28; D gene: TRBD1; clone size: -; J gene: TRBJ1-1; CDR3 protein: CASSLSHGTGDTEAFF; CDR3 DNA: TGTGCCAGCAGTTTATCCCACGGGACAGGGGACACTGAAGCTTTCTTT
V gene: TRBV10-3; D gene: TRBD1; clone size: -; J gene: TRBJ1-2; CDR3 protein: CAISPTGGDGYTF; CDR3 DNA: TGTGCCATCAGCCCGACAGGGGGCGATGGCTACACCTTC
V gene: TRBV6-6; D gene: -; clone size: -; J gene: TRBJ2-1; CDR3 protein: CATRTGQNSGNEQFF; CDR3 DNA: TGTGCCACTCGGACGGGACAAAATTCAGGCAATGAGCAGTTCTTC
V gene: TRBV2; D gene: -; clone size: -; J gene: TRBJ2-3; CDR3 protein: CASRRTGTNWTDTQYF; CDR3 DNA: TGTGCCAGCAGGCGGACGGGGACGAACTGGACAGATACGCAGTATTTT
V gene: TRBV28; D gene: TRBD1; clone size: -; J gene: TRBJ1-2; CDR3 protein: CASSQQGDLNYGYTF; CDR3 DNA: TGTGCCAGCAGTCAACAGGGGGACTTAAACTATGGCTACACCTTC
V gene: TRBV7-8; D gene: TRBD2; clone size: few; J gene: TRBJ2-1; CDR3 protein: CASSDPGLANEQFF; CDR3 DNA: TGTGCCAGCAGCGACCCGGGACTAGCGAATGAGCAGTTCTTC
V gene: TRBV7-9; D gene: -; clone size: -; J gene: TRBJ2-7; CDR3 protein: CASSFPGGGGAYEQYF; CDR3 DNA: TGTGCCAGCAGCTTCCCCGGGGGTGGCGGCGCCTACGAGCAGTACTTC
V gene: TRBV6-4; D gene: -; clone size: -; J gene: TRBJ2-2; CDR3 protein: CASSDSRDNTGELFF; CDR3 DNA: TGTGCCAGCAGTGACTCCAGAGACAACACCGGGGAGCTGTTTTTT
V gene: TRBV19; D gene: -; clone size: -; J gene: TRBJ1-2; CDR3 protein: CASSIVTTDYGYTF; CDR3 DNA: TGTGCCAGTAGTATAGTTACTACAGACTATGGCTACACCTTC
V gene: TRBV5-1; D gene: -; clone size: -; J gene: TRBJ1-6; CDR3 protein: CASSLAPDNSPLHF; CDR3 DNA: TGCGCCAGCAGCTTGGCACCTGATAATTCACCCCTCCACTTT
V gene: TRBV6-2/TRBV6-3; D gene: TRBD2; clone size: -; J gene: TRBJ2-2; CDR3 protein: CASSSRGGRATGELFF; CDR3 DNA: TGTGCCAGCAGTTCCCGGGGCGGGAGAGCCACCGGGGAGCTGTTTTTT
V gene: TRBV6-5; D gene: -; clone size: -; J gene: TRBJ2-1; CDR3 protein: CASSYDGGEQFF; CDR3 DNA: TGTGCCAGCAGTTACGATGGTGGTGAGCAGTTCTTC
V gene: TRBV2; D gene: TRBD1; clone size: -; J gene: TRBJ1-5; CDR3 protein: CASSEARGFSNQPQHF; CDR3 DNA: TGTGCCAGCAGTGAAGCCAGGGGGTTCAGCAATCAGCCCCAGCATTTT
V gene: TRBV18; D gene: TRBD1; clone size: -; J gene: TRBJ2-7; CDR3 protein: CASSPDRVRGEQYF; CDR3 DNA: TGTGCCAGCTCACCAGACAGGGTGCGTGGTGAGCAGTACTTC
V gene: TRBV28; D gene: TRBD1; clone size: -; J gene: TRBJ2-7; CDR3 protein: CASSLWAGTGQDYEQYF; CDR3 DNA: TGTGCCAGCAGTTTATGGGCTGGGACAGGGCAAGACTACGAGCAGTACTTC
V gene: TRBV7-3; D gene: TRBD2; clone size: -; J gene: TRBJ2-1; CDR3 protein: CASSLLPSGTSGMGEQFF; CDR3 DNA: TGTGCCAGCAGCTTACTACCCTCCGGGACTAGCGGGATGGGTGAGCAGTTCTTC
V gene: TRBV7-2; D gene: -; clone size: few; J gene: TRBJ1-2; CDR3 protein: CASSLEPESRDYTF; CDR3 DNA: TGTGCCAGCAGCTTAGAGCCTGAGAGCAGGGACTACACCTTC
V gene: TRBV19; D gene: -; clone size: -; J gene: TRBJ2-3; CDR3 protein: CATQDLSTDTQYF; CDR3 DNA: TGTGCCACCCAGGACCTCAGCACAGATACGCAGTATTTT
V gene: TRBV28; D gene: -; clone size: -; J gene: TRBJ1-5; CDR3 protein: CASARTVPNQPQHF; CDR3 DNA: TGTGCCAGCGCCCGAACGGTTCCCAATCAGCCCCAGCATTTT
V gene: TRBV4-1; D gene: TRBD1; clone size: few; J gene: TRBJ2-7; CDR3 protein: CASSQGPGRGPYEQYF; CDR3 DNA: TGCGCCAGCAGCCAAGGCCCCGGCAGGGGGCCATACGAGCAGTACTTC
V gene: TRBV5-6; D gene: -; clone size: -; J gene: TRBJ1-6; CDR3 protein: CASSSGSVSLHF; CDR3 DNA: TGTGCCAGCAGCTCCGGGTCTGTGTCCCTCCACTTT